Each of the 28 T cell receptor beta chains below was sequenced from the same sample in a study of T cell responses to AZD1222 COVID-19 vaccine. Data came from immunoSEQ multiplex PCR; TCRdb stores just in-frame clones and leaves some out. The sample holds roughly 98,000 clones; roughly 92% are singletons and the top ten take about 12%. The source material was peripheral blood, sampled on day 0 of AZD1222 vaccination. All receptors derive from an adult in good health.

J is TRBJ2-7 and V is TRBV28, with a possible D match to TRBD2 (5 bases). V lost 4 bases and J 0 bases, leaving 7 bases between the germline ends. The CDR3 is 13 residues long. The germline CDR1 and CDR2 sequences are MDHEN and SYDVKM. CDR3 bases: TGTGCCAGCAGTTGGGAGAGCTCCTACGAGCAGTACTTC. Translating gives CASSWESSYEQYF.

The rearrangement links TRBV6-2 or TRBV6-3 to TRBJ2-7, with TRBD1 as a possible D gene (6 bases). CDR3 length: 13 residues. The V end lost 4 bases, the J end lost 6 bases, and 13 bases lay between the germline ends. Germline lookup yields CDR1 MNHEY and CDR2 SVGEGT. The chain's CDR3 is CASSFDRSSEQYF. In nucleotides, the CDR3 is TGTGCCAGCAGTTTTGACAGGTCCAGCGAGCAGTACTTC.

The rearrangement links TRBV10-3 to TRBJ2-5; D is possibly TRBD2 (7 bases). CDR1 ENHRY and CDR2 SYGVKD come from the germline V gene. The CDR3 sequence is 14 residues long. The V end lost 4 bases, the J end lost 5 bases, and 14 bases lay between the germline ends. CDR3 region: CAISGVQGGETQYF. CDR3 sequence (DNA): TGTGCCATCAGTGGTGTACAGGGAGGGGAGACCCAGTACTTC.

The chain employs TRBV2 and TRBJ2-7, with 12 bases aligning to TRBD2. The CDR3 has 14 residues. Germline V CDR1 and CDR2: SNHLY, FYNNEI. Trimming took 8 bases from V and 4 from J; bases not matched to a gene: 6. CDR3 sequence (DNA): TGTGCCAGCTTCCGACTAGCGGGAGCATACGAGCAGTACTTC. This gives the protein CASFRLAGAYEQYF.

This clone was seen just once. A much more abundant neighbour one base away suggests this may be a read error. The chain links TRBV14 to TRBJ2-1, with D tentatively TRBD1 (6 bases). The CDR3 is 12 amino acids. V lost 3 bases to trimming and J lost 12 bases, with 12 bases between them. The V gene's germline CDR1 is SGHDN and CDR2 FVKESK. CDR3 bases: TGTGCCAGCAGCCAGTCAGGGGAAGGGCAGTTCTTC. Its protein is CASSQSGEGQFF. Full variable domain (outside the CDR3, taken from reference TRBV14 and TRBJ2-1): EAGVTQFPSHSVIEKGQTVTLRCDPISGHDNLYWYRRVMGKEIKFLLHFVKESKQDESGMPNNRFLAERTGGTYSTLKVQPAELEDSGVYFCASSQSGEGQFFGPGTRLTVL.

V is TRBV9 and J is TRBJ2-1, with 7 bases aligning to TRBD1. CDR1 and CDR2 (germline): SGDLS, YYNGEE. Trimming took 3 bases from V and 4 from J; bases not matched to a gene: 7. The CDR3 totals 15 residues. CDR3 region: CASSATGIGYNEQFF. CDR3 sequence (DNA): TGTGCCAGCAGCGCGACAGGGATAGGATACAATGAGCAGTTCTTC.

CDR3 region: CASSQQRDSPLHF. The CDR3 region has the DNA TGTGCCAGCAGCCAACAAAGAGATTCACCCCTCCACTTT. The V and J genes are TRBV3-1 (or the pseudogene TRBV3-2) and TRBJ1-6; D remains ambiguous. Germline-derived CDR1 and CDR2 are LGHDT and YNNKEL (reference sequence). This CDR3 is built from 13 residues. V dropped 2 bases and J dropped 8 bases, with 7 bases sitting between them.

The CDR3 is CASSQDREQTQYF. The CDR3 region has the DNA TGCGCCAGCAGCCAAGATAGGGAACAAACCCAGTACTTC. The rearrangement uses TRBV4-3 and TRBJ2-5, with D hard to call. CDR1 is LGHNA, CDR2 YSLEER, per germline. V shed 0 bases and J shed 8 bases, with 10 bases lying between them. This CDR3 is 13 amino acids long.

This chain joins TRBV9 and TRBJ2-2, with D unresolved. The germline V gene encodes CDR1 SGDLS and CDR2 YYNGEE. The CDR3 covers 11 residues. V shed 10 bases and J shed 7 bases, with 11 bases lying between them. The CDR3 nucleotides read TGTGCCTGCTACCCCGGCGGGGAGCTGTTTTTT. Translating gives CACYPGGELFF.

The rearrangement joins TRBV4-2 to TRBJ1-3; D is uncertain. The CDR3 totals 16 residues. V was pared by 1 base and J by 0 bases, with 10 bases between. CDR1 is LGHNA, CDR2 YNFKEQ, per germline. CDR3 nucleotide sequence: TGTGCCAGCAGCCAAGTTGGAGGGAACTCTGGAAACACCATATATTTT. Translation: CASSQVGGNSGNTIYF.

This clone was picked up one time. The CDR3 DNA reads as TGTGCCACCGCCATAGATCTAACAGGGGAGACCCAGTACTTC. It yields the protein CATAIDLTGETQYF. This chain links TRBV15 with TRBJ2-5; D perhaps matches TRBD1 (6 bases). There are 14 residues in the CDR3. V lost 8 bases and J lost 5, with 18 bases in between. Per germline, CDR1 LNHNV and CDR2 YYDKDF (reference sequence). The variable domain in full, completed from reference TRBV15 and TRBJ2-5, reads DAMVIQNPRYQVTQFGKPVTLSCSQTLNHNVMYWYQQKSSQAPKLLFHYYDKDFNNEADTPDNFQSRRPNTSFCFLDIRSPGLGDTAMYLCATAIDLTGETQYFGPGTRLLVL.

The CDR3 protein is CASSYRAGYEQYF. The CDR3 region has the DNA TGTGCCAGCAGCTACAGGGCGGGATACGAGCAGTACTTC. This chain joins TRBV11-3 and TRBJ2-7; D tentatively reads TRBD1 or TRBD2 (6 bases each). V gave up 4 bases and J gave up 4 bases, with 11 bases separating them. Germline CDR1 reads SGHNT; CDR2 reads YENEEA. This CDR3 has 13 amino acids.

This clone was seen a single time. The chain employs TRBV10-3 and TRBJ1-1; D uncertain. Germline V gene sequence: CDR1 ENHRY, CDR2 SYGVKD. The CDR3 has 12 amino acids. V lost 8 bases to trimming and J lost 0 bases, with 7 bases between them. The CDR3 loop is CAIPRMNTEAFF. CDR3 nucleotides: TGTGCCATCCCACGGATGAACACTGAAGCTTTCTTT.

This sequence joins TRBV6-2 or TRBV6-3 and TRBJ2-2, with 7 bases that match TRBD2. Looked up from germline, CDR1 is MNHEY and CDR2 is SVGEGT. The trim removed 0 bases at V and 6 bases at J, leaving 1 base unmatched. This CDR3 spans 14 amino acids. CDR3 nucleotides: TGTGCCAGCAGTTACTCTAGCGGGCCCGGGGAGCTGTTTTTT. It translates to CASSYSSGPGELFF.

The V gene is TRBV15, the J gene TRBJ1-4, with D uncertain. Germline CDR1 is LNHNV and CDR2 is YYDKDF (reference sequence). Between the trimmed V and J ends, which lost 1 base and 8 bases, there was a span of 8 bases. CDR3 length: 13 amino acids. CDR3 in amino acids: CATSRAPQEKLFF. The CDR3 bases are TGTGCCACCAGCAGAGCTCCCCAAGAAAAACTGTTTTTT. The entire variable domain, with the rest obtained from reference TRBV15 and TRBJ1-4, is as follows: DAMVIQNPRYQVTQFGKPVTLSCSQTLNHNVMYWYQQKSSQAPKLLFHYYDKDFNNEADTPDNFQSRRPNTSFCFLDIRSPGLGDTAMYLCATSRAPQEKLFFGSGTQLSVL.

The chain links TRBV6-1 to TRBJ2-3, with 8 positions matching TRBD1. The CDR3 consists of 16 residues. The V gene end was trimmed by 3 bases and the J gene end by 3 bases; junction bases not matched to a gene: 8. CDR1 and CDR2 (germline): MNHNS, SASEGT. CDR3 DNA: TGTGCCAGCAGTGACCCACAGGGGGGCCCTACAGATACGCAGTATTTT. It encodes CASSDPQGGPTDTQYF.

The CDR3 loop reads CAWSVQVFADTQYF. The DNA for the CDR3 is TGTGCCTGGAGTGTGCAGGTTTTTGCAGATACGCAGTATTTT. V is TRBV30 and J is TRBJ2-3; D unresolved. CDR3 size: 14 residues. V shed 0 bases and J shed 4 bases, with 11 bases lying between them. CDR1 GTSNPN and CDR2 SVGIG come from the germline V gene (reference sequence).

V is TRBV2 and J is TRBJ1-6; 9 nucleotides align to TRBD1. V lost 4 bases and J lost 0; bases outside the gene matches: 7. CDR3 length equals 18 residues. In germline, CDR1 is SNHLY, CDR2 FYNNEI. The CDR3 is CASSAGDRAISYNSPLHF. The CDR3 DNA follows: TGTGCCAGCAGTGCTGGGGACAGGGCTATCTCCTATAATTCACCCCTCCACTTT.

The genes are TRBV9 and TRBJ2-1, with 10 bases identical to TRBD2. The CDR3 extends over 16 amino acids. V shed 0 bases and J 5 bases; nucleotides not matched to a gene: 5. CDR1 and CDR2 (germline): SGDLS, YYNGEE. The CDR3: CASSVGVAGGHNEQFF. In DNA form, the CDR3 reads TGTGCCAGCAGCGTAGGAGTAGCGGGGGGTCACAATGAGCAGTTCTTC.

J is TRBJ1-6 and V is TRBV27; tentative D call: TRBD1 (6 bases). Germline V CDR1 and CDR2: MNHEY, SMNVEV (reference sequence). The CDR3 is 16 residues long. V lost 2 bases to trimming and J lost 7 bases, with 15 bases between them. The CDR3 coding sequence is TGTGCCAGCAGTTTACTAGCAGGGGCCGGGAATTCACCCCTCCACTTT. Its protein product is CASSLLAGAGNSPLHF.

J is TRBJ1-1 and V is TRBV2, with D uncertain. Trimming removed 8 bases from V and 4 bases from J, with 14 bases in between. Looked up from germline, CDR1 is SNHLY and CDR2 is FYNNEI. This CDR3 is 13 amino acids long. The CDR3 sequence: CASLLALGTEAFF. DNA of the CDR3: TGTGCCAGCCTCCTGGCTTTGGGCACTGAAGCTTTCTTT.

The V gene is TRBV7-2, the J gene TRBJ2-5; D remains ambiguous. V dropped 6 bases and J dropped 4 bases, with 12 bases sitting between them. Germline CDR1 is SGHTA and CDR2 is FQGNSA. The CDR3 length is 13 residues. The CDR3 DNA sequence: TGTGCCAGCAGTTCTACCTTATTAGAGACCCAGTACTTC. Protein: CASSSTLLETQYF.

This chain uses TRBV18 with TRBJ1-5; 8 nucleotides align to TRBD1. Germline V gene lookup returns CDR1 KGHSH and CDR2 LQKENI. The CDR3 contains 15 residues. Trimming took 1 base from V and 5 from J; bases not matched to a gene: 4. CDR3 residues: CASSPQTGVDQPQHF. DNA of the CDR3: TGTGCCAGCTCACCACAGACAGGGGTGGATCAGCCCCAGCATTTT.

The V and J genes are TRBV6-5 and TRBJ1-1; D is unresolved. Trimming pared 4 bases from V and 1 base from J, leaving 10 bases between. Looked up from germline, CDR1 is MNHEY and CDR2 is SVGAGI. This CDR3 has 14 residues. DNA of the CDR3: TGTGCCAGCAGTTTTCAAGTTGCGAACACTGAAGCTTTCTTT. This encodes CASSFQVANTEAFF.

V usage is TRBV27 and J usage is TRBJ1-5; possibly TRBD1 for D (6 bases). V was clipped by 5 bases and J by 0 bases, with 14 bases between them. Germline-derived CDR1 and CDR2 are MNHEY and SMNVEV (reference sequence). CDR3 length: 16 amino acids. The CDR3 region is CASSPGTTISNQPQHF. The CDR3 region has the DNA TGTGCCAGCAGTCCAGGGACAACGATTAGCAATCAGCCCCAGCATTTT.

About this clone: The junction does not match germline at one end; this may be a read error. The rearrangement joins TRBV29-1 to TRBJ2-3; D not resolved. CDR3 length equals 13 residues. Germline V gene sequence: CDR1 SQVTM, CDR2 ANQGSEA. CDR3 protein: CSVEARRPSTQYF. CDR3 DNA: TGCAGCGTGGAAGCCCGAAGACCCTCTACGCAGTATTTT.

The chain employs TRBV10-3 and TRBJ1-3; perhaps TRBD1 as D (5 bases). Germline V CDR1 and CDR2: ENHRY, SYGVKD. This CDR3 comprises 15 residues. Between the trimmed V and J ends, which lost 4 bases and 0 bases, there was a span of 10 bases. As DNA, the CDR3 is TGTGCCATCAGTGCGGGACCTAACTCTGGAAACACCATATATTTT. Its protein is CAISAGPNSGNTIYF.

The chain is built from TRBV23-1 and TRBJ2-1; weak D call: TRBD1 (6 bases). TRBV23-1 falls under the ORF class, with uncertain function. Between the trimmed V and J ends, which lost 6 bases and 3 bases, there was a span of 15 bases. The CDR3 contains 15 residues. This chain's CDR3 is CASSLRGEFYNEQFF. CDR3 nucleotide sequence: TGCGCCAGCAGCCTCAGGGGCGAATTCTACAATGAGCAGTTCTTC.